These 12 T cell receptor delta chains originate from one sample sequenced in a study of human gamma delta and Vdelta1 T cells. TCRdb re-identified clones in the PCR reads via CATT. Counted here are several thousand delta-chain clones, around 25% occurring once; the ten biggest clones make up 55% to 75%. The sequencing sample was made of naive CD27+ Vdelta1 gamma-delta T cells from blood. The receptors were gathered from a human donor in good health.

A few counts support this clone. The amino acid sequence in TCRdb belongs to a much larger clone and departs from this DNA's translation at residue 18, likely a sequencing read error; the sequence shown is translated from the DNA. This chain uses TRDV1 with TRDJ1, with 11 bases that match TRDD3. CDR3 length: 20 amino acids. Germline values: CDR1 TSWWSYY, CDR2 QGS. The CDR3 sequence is CALGGLPHLNWGIKTDKPIF. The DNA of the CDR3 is TGTGCCTTAGGGGGCCTTCCACACTTGAACTGGGGGATAAAGACCGATAAACCCATCTTT.

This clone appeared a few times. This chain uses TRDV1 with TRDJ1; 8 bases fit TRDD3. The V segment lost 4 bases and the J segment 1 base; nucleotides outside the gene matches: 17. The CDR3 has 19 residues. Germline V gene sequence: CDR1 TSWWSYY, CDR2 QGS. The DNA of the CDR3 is TGTGCTCTTGGGGGCCAACCCAATATACGGGGGATATCCACCGATAAACTCATCTTT. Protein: CALGGQPNIRGISTDKLIF.

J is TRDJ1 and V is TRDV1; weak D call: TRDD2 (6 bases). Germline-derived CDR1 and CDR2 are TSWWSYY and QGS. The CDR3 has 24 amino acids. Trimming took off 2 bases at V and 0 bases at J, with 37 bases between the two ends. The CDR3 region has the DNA TGTGCTCTTGGGGAATTGTGTATCCGCCCGTCCTACGAAGCGATACCGAACTACACCGATAAACTCATCTTT. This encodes CALGELCIRPSYEAIPNYTDKLIF.

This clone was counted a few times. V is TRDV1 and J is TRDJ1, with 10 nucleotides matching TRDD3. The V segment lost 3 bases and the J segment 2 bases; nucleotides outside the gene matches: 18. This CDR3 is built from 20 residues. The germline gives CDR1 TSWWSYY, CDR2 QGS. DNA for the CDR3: TGTGCTCTTGGGGACCCAAGACCCTGGGGGATATGTTGTGGGACCGATAAACTCATCTTT. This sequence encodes CALGDPRPWGICCGTDKLIF.

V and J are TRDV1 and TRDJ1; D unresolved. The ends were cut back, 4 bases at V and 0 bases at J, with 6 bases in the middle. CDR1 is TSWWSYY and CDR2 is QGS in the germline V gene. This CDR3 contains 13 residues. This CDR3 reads CALGAVHTDKLIF. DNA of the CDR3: TGTGCTCTTGGGGCTGTGCACACCGATAAACTCATCTTT.

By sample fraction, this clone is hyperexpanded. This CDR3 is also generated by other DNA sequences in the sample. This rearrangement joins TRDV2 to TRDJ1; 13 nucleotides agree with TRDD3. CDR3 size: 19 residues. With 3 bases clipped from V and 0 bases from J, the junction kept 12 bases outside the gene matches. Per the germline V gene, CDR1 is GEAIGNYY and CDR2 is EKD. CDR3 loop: CACDLELGDTLADTDKLIF. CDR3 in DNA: TGTGCCTGTGACCTAGAACTGGGGGATACGTTGGCCGACACCGATAAACTCATCTTT.

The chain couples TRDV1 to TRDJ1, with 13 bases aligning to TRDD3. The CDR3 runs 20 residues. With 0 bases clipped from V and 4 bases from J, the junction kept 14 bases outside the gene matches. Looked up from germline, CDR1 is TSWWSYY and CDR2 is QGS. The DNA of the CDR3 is TGTGCTCTTGGGGAACTAGCGCTGTGGGCTACTGGGGGATACGGCGATAAACTCATCTTT. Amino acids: CALGELALWATGGYGDKLIF.

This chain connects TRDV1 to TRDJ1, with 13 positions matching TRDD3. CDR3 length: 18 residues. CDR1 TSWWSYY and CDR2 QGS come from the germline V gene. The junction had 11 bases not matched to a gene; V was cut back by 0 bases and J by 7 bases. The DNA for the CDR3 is TGTGCTCTTGGGGAACTGCTTCCCACTGGGGGATACGTGCCTAAACTCATCTTT. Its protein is CALGELLPTGGYVPKLIF.

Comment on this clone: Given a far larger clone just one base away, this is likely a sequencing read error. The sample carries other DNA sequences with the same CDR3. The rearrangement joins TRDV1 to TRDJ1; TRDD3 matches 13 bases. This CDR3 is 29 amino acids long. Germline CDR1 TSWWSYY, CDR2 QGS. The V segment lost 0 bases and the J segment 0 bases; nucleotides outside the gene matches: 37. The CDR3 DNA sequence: TGTGCTCTTGGGGAACTAGCTGGGTATCTGACTTCCTTCACTTTACTGGGGGATACGCGGAATCTGTACACCGATAAACTCATCTTT. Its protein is CALGELAGYLTSFTLLGDTRNLYTDKLIF.

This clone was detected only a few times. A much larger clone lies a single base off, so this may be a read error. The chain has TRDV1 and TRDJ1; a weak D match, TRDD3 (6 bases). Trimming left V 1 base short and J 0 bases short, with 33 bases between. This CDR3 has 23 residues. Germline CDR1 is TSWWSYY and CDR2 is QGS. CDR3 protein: CALGEPGPAKVGGTSLYTDKLIF. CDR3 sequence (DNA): TGTGCTCTTGGGGAACCGGGTCCTGCGAAGGTGGGGGGGACTTCATTGTACACCGATAAACTCATCTTT.

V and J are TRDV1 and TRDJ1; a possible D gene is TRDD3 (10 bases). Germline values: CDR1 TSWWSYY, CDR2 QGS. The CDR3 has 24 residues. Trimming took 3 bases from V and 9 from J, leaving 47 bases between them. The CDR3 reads CALGDPHPSYVRGIRVDVVGELIF. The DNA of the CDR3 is TGTGCTCTTGGGGACCCTCATCCTTCCTACGTACGGGGGATACGCGTTGACGTTGTCGGGGAACTCATCTTT.

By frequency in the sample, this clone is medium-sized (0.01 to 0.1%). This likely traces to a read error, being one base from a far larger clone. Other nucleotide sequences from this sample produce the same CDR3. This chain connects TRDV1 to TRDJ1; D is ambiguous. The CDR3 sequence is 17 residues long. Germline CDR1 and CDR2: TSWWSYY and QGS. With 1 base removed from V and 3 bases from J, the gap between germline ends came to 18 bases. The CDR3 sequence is CALGERWRNMIADKLIF. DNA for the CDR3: TGTGCTCTTGGGGAACGCTGGAGAAACATGATAGCCGATAAACTCATCTTT.